This T cell receptor (beta chain) emerged from a study of blood T cell repertoires in COVID-19. Across the study: The cDNA or gDNA used as material had been derived from T cells, B-cell-depleted T cells, or PBMCs.

Study processing details: Reference gene primer amplification gave nucleated cell count estimates. Sequenced by immunoSEQ multiplex PCR; TCRdb stores in-frame clones only, minus some. D and trimming were read from the DNA, whereas the V and J calls and clone size are those reported in that table. The sample consists of about 71,000 clones, roughly 82% of them appearing once. The source is a woman older than 75 with acute or convalescent COVID-19. Specimen: peripheral blood.

The CDR3 reads CASSRQGSTEAFF. The CDR3 DNA is TGTGCCAGCTCGCGACAGGGGAGCACTGAAGCTTTCTTT. J is TRBJ1-1 and V is TRBV18; the match to TRBD1 covers 8 bases. This CDR3 is built from 13 residues. Germline CDR1 is KGHSH and CDR2 is LQKENI. J was trimmed by 4 bases and V by 6 bases; bases with no gene match: 4.